This TCR beta chain originates from a study of blood T cell repertoires in COVID-19. Participants' reported clinical history set cohort assignment. Recovery among Cohort 3 donors was established by two negative PCRs, clearance, or symptom resolution. The germline V gene has CDR1 SNHLY and CDR2 FYNNEI. Trimming stripped 4 bases from V and 10 bases from J, with 14 bases between. CDR3 length: 14 residues. TCRdb's table, derived via immunoSEQ multiplex PCR, lists solely in-frame clones and lacks some. Counted here are over 150,000 clones, about 86% occurring once; the ten biggest clones make up around 7.9%.

This TCR was recovered from a man between 50 and 59 years old who had recovered from COVID-19. The chain employs TRBV2 and TRBJ1-6; weak D call: TRBD1 (6 bases). The sample taken for sequencing was PBMCs or T cells enriched from blood (not recorded which). The CDR3 region is CASSGWERGSPLHF. In nucleotides, the CDR3 is TGTGCCAGCAGTGGGTGGGAAAGGGGGTCACCCCTCCACTTT.